The TCR beta chain described here comes from a study of shared clonotypes between healthy human individuals. Whole-study findings and limits: Clonotype sharing among donors likely depends on sequencing depth.

Germline values: CDR1 SEHNR, CDR2 FQNEAQ (reference sequence). V gave up 10 bases and J gave up 4 bases; unmatched junction bases: 14. This CDR3 spans 17 amino acids. Profiling relied on immunoSEQ multiplex PCR, and the TCRdb table lists in-frame clones only, not all of them. The sample records approximately 1,500,000 clones, approximately 97% being singletons. A remark on this clone: Its antigen is still unknown.

Sequenced sample: naive CD4+ T cells sorted from blood. As for subset: CD45RA+ positively selected. The chain employs TRBV7-9 and TRBJ2-2; TRBD2 matches 11 bases. This clonotype was obtained from a man aged 30 to 45 in good health. DNA for the CDR3: TGTGCCATCAAAAAGGCGGTAGCGGGAGGGCCCACCGGGGAGCTGTTTTTT. Its translation: CAIKKAVAGGPTGELFF.